The source of this TCR beta chain is a study of memory CD4+ T cells and cytomegalovirus serostatus. Broader study findings: Each of 60 to 80 CMV-associated TCRbeta sequences occurred in one to five individuals. Suggested: most of the CMV-linked TCR signature lies in CD4+ memory cells.

TCRdb's table, derived via immunoSEQ multiplex PCR, lists solely in-frame clones and lacks some. This sample carries some 26,000 clones, about 80% of them seen once, and the ten largest clones take approximately 0.97%. Remarks on this clone: Antigen specificity is unknown.

The sort gate was single viable CD3+CD4+CD8-CD45RO+ cells for memory CD4+ T cells. Serum IgG to CMV pp150, pp28, p38 and p52 defined serostatus. Sequencing was performed on memory CD4+ T cells from blood. The origin of this receptor is an adult in good health and CMV-seronegative.

CDR3 region: CASSHPGQGAYSNQPQHF. The CDR3 nucleotides read TGTGCCAGCAGCCACCCGGGACAGGGGGCTTATAGCAATCAGCCCCAGCATTTT. The chain has TRBV4-2 and TRBJ1-5; 12 positions agree with TRBD1. Germline CDR1 reads LGHNA; CDR2 reads YNFKEQ. Trimming at V came to 3 bases and at J to 0 bases, leaving 6 bases not matched to a gene. The CDR3 has 18 amino acids.